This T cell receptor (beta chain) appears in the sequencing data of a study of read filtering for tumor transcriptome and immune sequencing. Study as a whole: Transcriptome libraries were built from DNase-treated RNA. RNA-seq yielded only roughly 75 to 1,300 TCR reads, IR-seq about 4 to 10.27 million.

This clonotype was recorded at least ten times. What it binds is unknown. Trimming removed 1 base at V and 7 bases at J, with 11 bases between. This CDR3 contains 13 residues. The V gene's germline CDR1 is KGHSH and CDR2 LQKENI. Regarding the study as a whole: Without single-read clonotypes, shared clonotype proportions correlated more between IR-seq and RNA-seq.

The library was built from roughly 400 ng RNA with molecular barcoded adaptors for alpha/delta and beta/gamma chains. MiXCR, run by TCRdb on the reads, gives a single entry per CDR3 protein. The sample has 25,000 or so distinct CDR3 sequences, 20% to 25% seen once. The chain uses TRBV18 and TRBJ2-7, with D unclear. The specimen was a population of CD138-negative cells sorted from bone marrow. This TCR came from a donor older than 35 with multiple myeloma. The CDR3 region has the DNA TGTGCCAGCTCACCACGGACCCCGGAGGAGCAGTACTTC. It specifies CASSPRTPEEQYF.